Listed here are 11 T cell receptor beta chains from one sample, sequenced in a study of T cell changes during pregnancy in multiple sclerosis. Here immunoSEQ multiplex PCR was the method, and the copy in TCRdb shows in-frame clones only, minus some. The sample records over 50,000 clones, roughly 88% being singletons. The sample was peripheral blood, taken in the first trimester of pregnancy. The receptors come from a female donor with multiple sclerosis, enrolled in a pregnancy study.

The CDR3 DNA sequence: TGTGCCAGCAGTTTAAGACAGGCGTCCTACAATGAGCAGTTCTTC. It codes for CASSLRQASYNEQFF. This sequence joins TRBV27 and TRBJ2-1; tentatively, D is TRBD1 (6 bases). The CDR3 runs to 15 residues. With 2 bases removed from V and 1 base from J, the gap between germline ends came to 9 bases. CDR1 is MNHEY, CDR2 SMNVEV, per germline (reference sequence).

The rearrangement joins TRBV5-1 to TRBJ2-7; no reliable D call. CDR1 and CDR2 (germline): SGHRS, YFSETQ. The V and J ends lost 0 bases and 6 bases respectively, with 4 bases between them. This CDR3 is built from 11 residues. CDR3 in DNA: TGCGCCAGCAGCTTGGCCCGCGAGCAGTACTTC. Amino acid sequence: CASSLAREQYF.

The J gene is TRBJ2-1, the V gene TRBV7-9; possible D gene TRBD1, 6 bases. This CDR3 spans 14 amino acids. CDR1 and CDR2 from the germline V gene are SEHNR and FQNEAQ (reference sequence). V gave up 5 bases and J gave up 7 bases, with 15 bases separating them. CDR3 nucleotide sequence: TGTGCCAGCAGCGGGACATACACTTGGAATGAGCAGTTCTTC. Protein product: CASSGTYTWNEQFF.

V is TRBV6-5 and J is TRBJ2-1; D may be TRBD2 (5 bases). V shed 2 bases and J shed 3 bases, with 11 bases lying between them. The CDR3 totals 15 residues. The germline gives CDR1 MNHEY, CDR2 SVGAGI. The CDR3, as DNA: TGTGCCAGCAGTTACGACCCTAGCATCTACAATGAGCAGTTCTTC. This codes for CASSYDPSIYNEQFF.

The chain recombines TRBV28 with TRBJ2-5; maybe TRBD2 (5 bases). With 3 bases removed from V and 2 bases from J, the gap between germline ends came to 10 bases. The CDR3 loop spans 14 amino acids. Per germline, CDR1 MDHEN and CDR2 SYDVKM. Here the CDR3 reads CASSFLPGQETQYF. CDR3 DNA sequence: TGTGCCAGCAGTTTTCTGCCGGGGCAAGAGACCCAGTACTTC.

This chain uses TRBV5-1 with TRBJ2-5; 10 bases line up with TRBD1. The CDR3 has 16 amino acids. V trimming: 0 bases; J trimming: 5 bases; junction bases outside the gene matches: 7. The germline V gene has CDR1 SGHRS and CDR2 YFSETQ. The CDR3: CASSLGGDRGRETQYF. The CDR3 nucleotides are TGCGCCAGCAGCTTGGGAGGGGACAGGGGACGGGAGACCCAGTACTTC.

The V and J genes are TRBV5-6 and TRBJ2-1, with 11 bases fitting TRBD2. Trimming took 4 bases from V and 4 from J; bases not matched to a gene: 10. Germline V gene lookup returns CDR1 SGHDT and CDR2 YYEEEE. The CDR3 has 17 amino acids. CDR3 DNA sequence: TGTGCCAGCAGCATCTGGGGACTAGCGGCTCTATACAATGAGCAGTTCTTC. This gives the protein CASSIWGLAALYNEQFF.

The chain combines TRBV4-1 with TRBJ2-1; D uncertain. V was cut by 2 bases and J by 2 bases, with 13 bases left in between. CDR1 and CDR2 from the germline V gene are MGHRA and YSYEKL. The CDR3 is made up of 16 amino acids. CDR3 in amino acids: CASSQRSQDTYNEQFF. CDR3 coding DNA: TGCGCCAGCAGCCAAAGGTCACAAGACACCTACAATGAGCAGTTCTTC.

V and J are TRBV5-1 and TRBJ2-7; 7 bases line up with TRBD2. Germline V gene sequence: CDR1 SGHRS, CDR2 YFSETQ. The V segment lost 2 bases and the J segment 4 bases; nucleotides outside the gene matches: 6. This CDR3 has 14 residues. The CDR3 DNA sequence: TGCGCCAGCAGCTTTGCTAGCGGAGCGTACGAGCAGTACTTC. Amino acids: CASSFASGAYEQYF.

The chain recombines TRBV9 with TRBJ1-1; D gene uncertain. V was cut by 3 bases and J by 5 bases, with 14 bases left in between. Germline V gene lookup returns CDR1 SGDLS and CDR2 YYNGEE. The CDR3 sequence is 14 residues long. CDR3 sequence: CASSASPSGTEAFF. The CDR3 bases are TGTGCCAGCAGCGCCTCACCTTCCGGGACTGAAGCTTTCTTT.

In this sample, this clone turned up a few times. This chain joins TRBV28 and TRBJ1-1, with a possible D match to TRBD1 (6 bases). The length of the CDR3 is 15 residues. The germline V and J ends were trimmed by 3 bases and 0 bases, with 11 bases remaining between them. CDR1 is MDHEN, CDR2 SYDVKM, per germline. The CDR3 region is CASSFWGRLNTEAFF. The CDR3 DNA is TGTGCCAGCAGTTTCTGGGGGCGGCTGAACACTGAAGCTTTCTTT.